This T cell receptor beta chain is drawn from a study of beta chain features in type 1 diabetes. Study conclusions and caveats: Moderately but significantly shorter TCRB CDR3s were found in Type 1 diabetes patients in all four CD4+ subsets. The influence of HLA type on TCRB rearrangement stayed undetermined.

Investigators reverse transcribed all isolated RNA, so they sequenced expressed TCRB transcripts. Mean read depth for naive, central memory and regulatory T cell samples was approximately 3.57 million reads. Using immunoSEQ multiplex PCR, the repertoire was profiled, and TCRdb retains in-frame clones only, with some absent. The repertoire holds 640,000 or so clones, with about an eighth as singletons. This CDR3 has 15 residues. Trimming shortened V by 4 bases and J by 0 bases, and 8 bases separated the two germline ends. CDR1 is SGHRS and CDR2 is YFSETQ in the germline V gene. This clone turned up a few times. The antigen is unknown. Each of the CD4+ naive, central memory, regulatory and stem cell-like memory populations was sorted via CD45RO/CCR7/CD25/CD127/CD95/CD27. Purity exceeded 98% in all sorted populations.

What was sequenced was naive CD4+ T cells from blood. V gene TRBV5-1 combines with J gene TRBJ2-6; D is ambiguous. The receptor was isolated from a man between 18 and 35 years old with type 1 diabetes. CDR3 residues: CASSIVFSGANVLTF. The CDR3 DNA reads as TGCGCCAGCAGCATTGTATTCTCTGGGGCCAACGTCCTGACTTTC.